Shown below are 28 T cell receptor beta chains from a single sample sequenced in a study of breast tumors, draining lymph nodes, adjacent tissues. The lymph nodes were axillary draining lymph nodes from breast cancer patients. Via MiXCR, TCRdb re-called the multiplex PCR reads, giving one row per CDR3 protein. The data hold 100,000 or so distinct CDR3 sequences, with approximately 21% observed a single time. The sequenced sample consisted of axillary lymph node tissue. Every receptor here comes from a female donor with breast cancer. Some clones in this sample may be carry-over from other donors' samples.

This clonotype appeared once. Mismatch with germline at one junction end may stem from a read error. The chain recombines TRBV5-1 with TRBJ2-5; tentatively, D is TRBD1 (5 bases). The CDR3 extends over 13 amino acids. CDR1 is SGHRS, CDR2 YFSETQ, per germline. This CDR3 reads CACSSDSQETQYF. DNA of the CDR3: TGCGCCTGCAGCTCCGACAGTCAAGAGACCCAGTACTTC.

The rearrangement links TRBV10-3 to TRBJ1-2; the match to TRBD1 covers 7 bases. The CDR3 has 13 residues. J was trimmed by 3 bases and V by 5 bases; bases with no gene match: 3. Germline CDR1 is ENHRY and CDR2 is SYGVKD. CDR3 nucleotide sequence: TGTGCCATCAGTTCCGGGACAGACTATGGCTACACCTTC. Translating gives CAISSGTDYGYTF.

This clonotype was recorded many times. The chain couples TRBV7-3 to TRBJ2-1; D ambiguous. Germline CDR1 is SGHTA and CDR2 is FQGTGA. V gave up 0 bases and J gave up 7 bases, with 13 bases separating them. The CDR3 sequence is 15 residues long. DNA for the CDR3: TGTGCCAGCAGCTTAACTAGTAGTCTGGGGAATGAGCAGTTCTTC. It yields the protein CASSLTSSLGNEQFF.

In its sample, this clonotype was seen many times. The chain links TRBV4-1 to TRBJ2-7; TRBD2 matches 7 bases. Looked up from germline, CDR1 is MGHRA and CDR2 is YSYEKL. Trimming removed 3 bases from V and 5 bases from J; junction bases left unmatched: 10. The CDR3 is 15 amino acids. The DNA for the CDR3 is TGCGCCAGCAGCCAGCGTTACGGGAGGCTGAACGAGCAGTACTTC. Protein product: CASSQRYGRLNEQYF.

The table lists this clonotype with a count of one. A much larger clone differs from this one at a single base, so this may be a read error. The chain is built from TRBV30 and TRBJ1-5, with 8 positions matching TRBD1. The CDR3 extends over 11 amino acids. The ends lost 7 bases at V and 5 bases at J; junction bases unmatched: 1. The V gene's germline CDR1 is GTSNPN and CDR2 SVGIG (reference sequence). Here the CDR3 reads CASGQDQPQHF. The CDR3 bases are TGTGCCTCGGGACAGGATCAGCCCCAGCATTTT.

This clonotype has at least ten counts. Written as DNA, the CDR3 is TGTGCCAAACAGGACAGGGAGTACACCGGGGAGCTGTTTTTT. This translates into CAKQDREYTGELFF. The V call is TRBV7-9, the J call TRBJ2-2, with 8 nucleotides matching TRBD1. V trimming: 10 bases; J trimming: 3 bases; junction bases outside the gene matches: 7. The germline V gene encodes CDR1 SEHNR and CDR2 FQNEAQ (reference sequence). The CDR3 extends over 14 amino acids. Filled out from reference TRBV7-9 and TRBJ2-2, the complete variable domain reads DTGVSQNPRHKITKRGQNVTFRCDPISEHNRLYWYRQTLGQGPEFLTYFQNEAQLEKSRLLSDRFSAERPKGSFSTLEIQRTEQGDSAMYLCAKQDREYTGELFFGEGSRLTVL.

The V call is TRBV18, the J call TRBJ2-3, with D tentatively TRBD1 (5 bases). Trimming shortened V by 5 bases and J by 0 bases, and 9 bases separated the two germline ends. Looked up from germline, CDR1 is KGHSH and CDR2 is LQKENI. This CDR3 has 14 amino acids. The CDR3 DNA follows: TGTGCCAGCTCAACGACAGCTAGCACAGATACGCAGTATTTT. Amino acid sequence: CASSTTASTDTQYF.

This clonotype was observed at least ten times. The chain has TRBV20-1 and TRBJ1-5; D remains ambiguous. Trimming cost V 3 bases and J 4 bases, with 7 bases left between them. The CDR3 is 12 amino acids. Germline values: CDR1 DFQATT, CDR2 SNEGSKA (reference sequence). This CDR3 reads CSASEENQPQHF. The DNA for the CDR3 is TGCAGTGCTAGTGAAGAGAATCAGCCCCAGCATTTT.

The chain couples TRBV19 to TRBJ1-4; D not resolved. Trimming removed 5 bases at V and 0 bases at J, with 10 bases between. In germline, CDR1 is LNHDA, CDR2 SQIVND (reference sequence). The CDR3 contains 15 residues. CDR3 sequence: CASSVTVATNEKLFF. DNA of the CDR3: TGTGCCAGTAGTGTCACAGTTGCAACTAATGAAAAACTGTTTTTT.

In its sample, this clonotype was seen a few times. This likely traces to a read error, being one base from a far larger clone. The rearrangement links TRBV5-1 to TRBJ2-1; unclear D gene. This CDR3 spans 11 amino acids. The germline V gene encodes CDR1 SGHRS and CDR2 YFSETQ. CDR3 sequence reads: CASSLYNGQFF. The CDR3 coding sequence is TGCGCCAGCAGTCTCTACAATGGGCAGTTCTTC.

Turning to this clonotype: Being one base from a much bigger clone, this may be a read error. V gene TRBV28 combines with J gene TRBJ1-6, with 7 bases aligning to TRBD1. This CDR3 contains 16 residues. Germline lookup yields CDR1 MDHEN and CDR2 SYDVKM. Unmatched junction bases numbered 15, after V lost 6 bases and J lost 10 bases. The CDR3 loop is CASRPMTGPGQSPLHF. As DNA, the CDR3 is TGTGCCAGCAGGCCAATGACAGGGCCAGGTCAGTCACCCCTCCACTTT.

This clonotype was recorded many times. The chain joins TRBV10-3 to TRBJ1-2; TRBD1 might be the D (5 bases). The CDR3 has 15 residues. V was trimmed by 0 bases and J by 8 bases, leaving 16 bases between them. CDR1 ENHRY and CDR2 SYGVKD come from the germline V gene. CDR3 nucleotides: TGTGCCATCAGTGAGTCGGGCAGGGATTTTTACGGCTACACCTTC. This translates into CAISESGRDFYGYTF.

The table lists this clonotype with many counts. J is TRBJ1-3 and V is TRBV5-1; D is unresolved. V was clipped by 0 bases and J by 0 bases, with 1 base between them. CDR1 is SGHRS and CDR2 is YFSETQ in the germline V gene. The CDR3 loop spans 13 amino acids. The CDR3 bases are TGCGCCAGCAGCTTGGGCTCTGGAAACACCATATATTTT. Protein: CASSLGSGNTIYF.

This clonotype has at least ten counts. The chain uses TRBV7-9 and TRBJ2-7, with 7 bases matching TRBD1. This CDR3 has 14 residues. Germline loops: CDR1 SEHNR, CDR2 FQNEAQ (reference sequence). Germline trimming cut 5 bases from V and 3 bases from J; bases unmatched to any gene: 7. The chain's CDR3 is CASSLPGQFYEQYF. In DNA form, the CDR3 reads TGTGCCAGCAGCCTCCCGGGACAGTTCTACGAGCAGTACTTC.

This clonotype was picked up many times. The chain employs TRBV27 and TRBJ1-6, with 8 bases matching TRBD1. Germline assignment: CDR1 MNHEY and CDR2 SMNVEV (reference sequence). The CDR3 has 13 amino acids. Trimming took 6 bases from V and 9 from J; bases not matched to a gene: 4. Written as DNA, the CDR3 is TGTGCCAGCAGCGGGACAGGTCGTTCACCCCTCCACTTT. Translated, it gives CASSGTGRSPLHF.

This clonotype was recorded once. This chain uses TRBV6-6 with TRBJ1-1; D not resolved. Germline lookup yields CDR1 MNHNY and CDR2 SVGAGI (reference sequence). This CDR3 region has 14 residues. The V end lost 2 bases, the J end lost 2 bases, and 9 bases lay between the germline ends. CDR3 coding DNA: TGTGCCAGCAGTTACGGACCGCGAAACACTGAAGCTTTCTTT. The encoded protein is CASSYGPRNTEAFF.

This clonotype turned up a few times. The rearrangement joins TRBV3-1 to TRBJ1-4; TRBD1 aligns across 7 bases. CDR3 length: 15 amino acids. Germline V gives CDR1 LGHDT, CDR2 YNNKEL (reference sequence). Trimming at V came to 5 bases and at J to 8 bases, leaving 11 bases not matched to a gene. CDR3 sequence (DNA): TGTGCCAGCAGCACCTCAGGGGGACTAAGGGAAAAACTGTTTTTT. This sequence encodes CASSTSGGLREKLFF.

In this sample, this clonotype turned up a few times. V gene TRBV18 combines with J gene TRBJ2-3; tentative D call: TRBD2 (5 bases). Germline CDR1 is KGHSH and CDR2 is LQKENI. The CDR3 is 12 residues long. Here the CDR3 DNA reads TGTGCGGGAGTGCAGGGCACAGATACGCAGTATTTT. It is translated as CAGVQGTDTQYF.

In regard to this clonotype: A read error may explain this, as a much larger clone is one base away. This sequence joins TRBV2 and TRBJ2-7; D possibly corresponds to TRBD2 (6 bases). The CDR3 extends over 16 amino acids. Deletions cut 3 bases from V and 3 bases from J, with 18 bases between. Looked up from germline, CDR1 is SNHLY and CDR2 is FYNNEI. The CDR3 spells CASSDGSRGRNYEQYF. The CDR3 DNA follows: TGTGCCAGCAGTGATGGTTCTAGAGGGAGGAACTACGAGCAGTACTTC.

This clonotype has ten or more counts. The rearrangement joins TRBV20-1 to TRBJ2-7, with 11 bases that match TRBD2. CDR3 length equals 14 residues. V trimming: 4 bases; J trimming: 5 bases; junction bases outside the gene matches: 7. Germline loops: CDR1 DFQATT, CDR2 SNEGSKA (reference sequence). The chain's CDR3 is CSAISLAGGHEQYF. DNA for the CDR3: TGCAGTGCTATATCGCTAGCGGGAGGCCACGAGCAGTACTTC.

This clonotype was counted at least ten times. The chain uses TRBV16 and TRBJ2-7; D gene uncertain. The CDR3 contains 13 residues. Germline V CDR1 and CDR2: KGHSY, FQNENV. V dropped 0 bases and J dropped 5 bases, with 8 bases sitting between them. Here the CDR3 reads CASSQSSVNEQYF. The DNA of the CDR3 is TGTGCCAGCAGCCAATCGTCGGTAAACGAGCAGTACTTC.

Remarks on this clonotype: A much larger clone lies a single base off, so this may be a read error. The rearrangement joins TRBV5-6 to TRBJ2-7; D may be TRBD1 or TRBD2 (6 bases each). CDR3 size: 12 residues. CDR1 is SGHDT and CDR2 is YYEEEE in the germline V gene. Deletions cut 3 bases from V and 6 bases from J, with 10 bases between. CDR3 DNA: TGTGCCAGCAGCTCGGGGGCAGCCGAGCAGTACTTC. Its protein product is CASSSGAAEQYF.

As to this clonotype: This may stem from a read error, because a much larger clone lies one nucleotide away. The chain combines TRBV11-3 with TRBJ2-5, with 8 bases matching TRBD1. The CDR3 runs 15 residues. The germline gives CDR1 SGHNT, CDR2 YENEEA. Trimming at V came to 5 bases and at J to 3 bases, leaving 8 bases not matched to a gene. This CDR3 reads CASSTGTGRKETQYF. Written as DNA, the CDR3 is TGTGCCAGCAGCACCGGGACAGGTCGTAAAGAGACCCAGTACTTC.

This clonotype was found many times. V usage is TRBV27 and J usage is TRBJ1-6; D perhaps matches TRBD1 (5 bases). V lost 4 bases, J lost 6 bases, and 7 bases lay in between. The germline CDR1 and CDR2 sequences are MNHEY and SMNVEV (reference sequence). The CDR3 contains 13 residues. The CDR3 nucleotides are TGTGCCAGCAGTTATAGGGGTAATTCACCCCTCCACTTT. Translating it yields CASSYRGNSPLHF.

At least ten counts were recorded for this clonotype. V usage is TRBV5-5 and J usage is TRBJ1-5; D uncertain. Trimming stripped 5 bases from V and 3 bases from J, with 9 bases between. This CDR3 has 13 amino acids. Germline V gene lookup returns CDR1 SGHKS and CDR2 YYEKEE (reference sequence). The CDR3 DNA reads TGTGCCAGCAGGGAGGAGCTCAATCAGCCCCAGCATTTT. Its translation: CASREELNQPQHF.

This clonotype was seen a few times. The chain joins TRBV18 to TRBJ1-5; D is unresolved. The CDR3 loop spans 13 amino acids. Between the trimmed V and J ends, which lost 6 bases and 3 bases, there was a span of 9 bases. CDR1 is KGHSH, CDR2 LQKENI, per germline. The CDR3 DNA reads TGTGCCAGCTCCCAACACGACAATCAGCCCCAGCATTTT. Its protein product is CASSQHDNQPQHF.

The genes are TRBV5-4 and TRBJ2-5, with TRBD1 matching over 8 bases. Germline CDR1 is SGHNT and CDR2 is YYREEE (reference sequence). V shed 4 bases, J shed 3 bases, and the junction held 5 bases outside the gene matches. The CDR3 totals 14 residues. The DNA of the CDR3 is TGTGCCAGCAGCGATGCAGGGGGCAAAGAGACCCAGTACTTC. It is translated as CASSDAGGKETQYF. The variable domain in full, completed from reference TRBV5-4 and TRBJ2-5, reads ETGVTQSPTHLIKTRGQQVTLRCSSQSGHNTVSWYQQALGQGPQFIFQYYREEENGRGNFPPRFSGLQFPNYSSELNVNALELDDSALYLCASSDAGGKETQYFGPGTRLLVL.

This clonotype was recorded many times. The J gene is TRBJ1-6, the V gene TRBV28; TRBD1 is a possible D gene (5 bases). Trimming left V 6 bases short and J 4 bases short, with 10 bases between. Germline lookup yields CDR1 MDHEN and CDR2 SYDVKM. This CDR3 is built from 14 residues. The CDR3 region has the DNA TGTGCCAGCAGACCGGGGGATTATAATTCACCCCTCCACTTT. Encoded protein: CASRPGDYNSPLHF.